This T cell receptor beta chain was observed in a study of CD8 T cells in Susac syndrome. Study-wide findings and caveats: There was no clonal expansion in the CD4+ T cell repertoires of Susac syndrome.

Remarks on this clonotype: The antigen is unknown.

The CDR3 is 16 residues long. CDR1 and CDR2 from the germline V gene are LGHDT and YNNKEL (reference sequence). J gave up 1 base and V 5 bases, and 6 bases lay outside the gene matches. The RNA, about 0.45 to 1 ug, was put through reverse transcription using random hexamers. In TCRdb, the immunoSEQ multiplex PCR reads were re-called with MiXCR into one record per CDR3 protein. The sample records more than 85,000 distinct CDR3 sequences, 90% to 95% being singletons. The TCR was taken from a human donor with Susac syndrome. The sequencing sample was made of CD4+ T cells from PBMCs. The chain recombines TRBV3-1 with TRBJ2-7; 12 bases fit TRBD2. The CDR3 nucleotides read TGTGCCAGCAGCTATCGGACTAGCGGGGTTTCCTACGAGCAGTACTTC. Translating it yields CASSYRTSGVSYEQYF.